The entry that follows covers one T cell receptor beta chain sequence. Antigen: not known. The sample carries other DNA sequences with the same CDR3. Treatment denoted: some 20 received Ad26.COV2.S at low or high dose, single or two shots; several received placebo; per-sample allocation not given. Sample collection was performed on day 63 after the first vaccine or placebo injection. The data derive from a study of Ad26.COV2.S vaccination and SARS-CoV-2 variants. Overall study results and limits: TCR breadth and depth estimates may have understated total T cell responses.

Sequencing used immunoSEQ multiplex PCR; TCRdb keeps in-frame clones, though not all of them. Of 300,000 to 400,000 clones in the sample, almost 90% were seen once. V was pared by 0 bases and J by 5 bases, with 7 bases between. Germline values: CDR1 LNHDA, CDR2 SQIVND (reference sequence). This CDR3 has 13 amino acids. The rearrangement uses TRBV19 and TRBJ1-1; D perhaps matches TRBD1 (5 bases). The sample in question was peripheral blood, obtained in a trial of Ad26.COV2.S vaccine versus placebo. The receptor's source is a person between 18 and 65 years old who received the Ad26.COV2.S COVID-19 vaccine or a placebo. The CDR3 here is CASSIDRGTEAFF. In nucleotides, the CDR3 is TGTGCCAGTAGTATAGATCGGGGGACTGAAGCTTTCTTT.